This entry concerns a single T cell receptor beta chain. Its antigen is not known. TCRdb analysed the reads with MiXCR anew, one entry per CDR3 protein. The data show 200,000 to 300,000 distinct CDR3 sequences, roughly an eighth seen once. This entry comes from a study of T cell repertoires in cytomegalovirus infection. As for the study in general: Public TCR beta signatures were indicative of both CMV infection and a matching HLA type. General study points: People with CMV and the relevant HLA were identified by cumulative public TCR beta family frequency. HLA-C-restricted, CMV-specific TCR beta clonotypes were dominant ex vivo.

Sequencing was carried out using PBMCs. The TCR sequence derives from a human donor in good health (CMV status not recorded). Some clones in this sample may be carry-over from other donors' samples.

Written as DNA, the CDR3 is TGCAGTGCGAGTCAGGGAGGGGATACGCAGTATTTT. It is translated as CSASQGGDTQYF. J is TRBJ2-3 and V is TRBV20-1; 7 nucleotides align to TRBD2. The trim removed 6 bases at V and 6 bases at J, leaving 6 bases unmatched. The germline V gene has CDR1 DFQATT and CDR2 SNEGSKA (reference sequence). The CDR3 has 12 residues.